What follows is one TCR beta chain and its context. Its cognate antigen has yet to be identified. No base-level quality is on record; no much larger clone is a single base apart. The source of the sample is a study of cytomegalovirus exposure and HLA in healthy donors (dated by TCRdb to 2015 to 2018). Background for the entire study: According to a later analysis, the roughly 120 validation repertoires were produced on the same platform as the roughly 600 repertoires of the first cohort. The study aimed to test whether signatures of past pathogen exposure could be identified by cataloging public T cell receptors. Along with the roughly 670-subject first cohort, a separate validation cohort of some 130 different subjects was used. High-throughput TCR immunosequencing, statistical association of individual TCRs with disease status, and machine learning were combined to predict cytomegalovirus infection status.

The donors belonged to the validation cohort of 90 to 150 subjects, which was separate from the approximately 700-subject first cohort. Libraries came from the immunoSEQ multiplex PCR assay. As for how the authors treated the data: To diagnose cytomegalovirus status from the catalog of TCR beta chain sequences, a statistical classification framework was built. TCRdb's version of the immuneACCESS table is confined to in-frame rearrangements and falls short of the full clone set. An unresolved V gene accounts for under half of the shortfall where checked; the remainder is of unknown origin. Clone size and V and J calls were adopted from that table, with D and trimming inferred from the DNA. The sample has more than 110,000 clones on record, 84% of them singletons. Of the sample, over 1.1% is held by the ten largest clones. Beyond this particular receptor, the publication reports: The authors suggested that the approach could potentially be generalized to other disease states and immunological phenotypes. A later analysis found that TCRs clustered in the first cohort also tended to co-occur in the roughly 110 validation repertoires, with approximately 95% of cluster scores above 0. In both the original and validation cohorts, the classifier was reported to diagnose cytomegalovirus status with high specificity and sensitivity. A few of the identified cytomegalovirus-associated TCR beta chains were confirmed in vitro to be specific for cytomegalovirus antigens. While some public TCRs were present in many individuals, most TCR sequences turned up only very rarely across donors. All 120 or so repertoires were used to score co-occurrence in the validation cohort in a later analysis, because that analysis had no HLA typing for the cohort. The study gave a list of 150 to 200 TCR beta chains associated with cytomegalovirus.

Relative to germline, V is 0 bases shorter and J is 3 bases shorter, with 14 bases between their ends. Sequences SGHVS (CDR1) and FQNEAQ (CDR2) are obtained from the germline V gene. Reading from cysteine to phenylalanine, the CDR3 counts 16 amino acids. Kept here is only the CDR3 DNA, which spans 48 bases and is read in frame from base 1. This TCR was recovered from a woman under 40 in good health and CMV-seronegative. The sample comprised PBMCs. The chain couples TRBV7-8 to TRBJ1-2, with TRBD1 perhaps the D gene, on 5 matching bases. The sequenced DNA: TGTGCCAGCAGCTTAGCCTCGGGGGGACTTCACTATGGCTACACCTTC. This translates into CASSLASGGLHYGYTF.